These 20 T cell receptor beta chains were sequenced from one sample in a study of cytomegalovirus exposure and HLA in healthy donors. The PCR employed 60 Vbeta primers together with 13 Jbeta primers. The repertoire was sequenced with immunoSEQ multiplex PCR; TCRdb's copy has only in-frame clones and lacks some. There are about 180,000 clones in the sample; roughly 80% occur only once, and approximately 2.4% lies in the top ten. The sequenced sample consisted of PBMCs. The receptors were gathered from a male donor in good health and CMV-seronegative.

The chain links TRBV19 to TRBJ1-4, with 9 bases that match TRBD1. This CDR3 is 14 amino acids long. Germline CDR1 reads LNHDA; CDR2 reads SQIVND (reference sequence). Trimming at V came to 7 bases and at J to 6 bases, leaving 6 bases not matched to a gene. The CDR3 loop is CASTGTGRDEKLFF. CDR3 nucleotides: TGTGCCAGTACCGGGACAGGGCGTGATGAAAAACTGTTTTTT.

This clone appeared a few times. The chain joins TRBV19 to TRBJ2-7, with D tentatively TRBD1 (7 bases). V was trimmed by 6 bases and J by 4 bases, leaving 19 bases between them. CDR1 and CDR2 (germline): LNHDA, SQIVND (reference sequence). The CDR3 has 15 amino acids. The CDR3 loop is CASSDTGVGRYEQYF. The CDR3 DNA reads TGTGCCAGTAGCGATACAGGGGTTGGGAGGTACGAGCAGTACTTC. The full variable domain, in which reference TRBV19 and TRBJ2-7 provide the parts outside the CDR3, is DGGITQSPKYLFRKEGQNVTLSCEQNLNHDAMYWYRQDPGQGLRLIYYSQIVNDFQKGDIAEGYSVSREKKESFPLTVTSAQKNPTAFYLCASSDTGVGRYEQYFGPGTRLTVT.

The CDR3 sequence: CASRSSGVSEQYF. CDR3 sequence (DNA): TGTGCCAGCAGGTCTTCCGGGGTGTCCGAGCAGTACTTC. V gene TRBV7-3 combines with J gene TRBJ2-7, with a weak D call TRBD2 (5 bases). Germline lookup yields CDR1 SGHTA and CDR2 FQGTGA. The germline V and J ends were trimmed by 6 bases and 6 bases, with 15 bases remaining between them. This CDR3 spans 13 amino acids.

Of note for this clone: Relative to the germline gene, one junction end is altered; a read error may explain this. This chain connects TRBV6-1 to TRBJ1-2; D gene unclear. Germline CDR1 is MNHNS and CDR2 is SASEGT. The CDR3 length is 13 residues. The CDR3 region has the DNA TGTGCCAGCGGGAATACAGCGGGCTATGGCTACCCCTTC. It translates to CASGNTAGYGYPF.

This chain joins TRBV27 and TRBJ2-5; 9 bases line up with TRBD1. The CDR3 has 14 residues. V was pared by 5 bases and J by 6 bases, with 7 bases of the junction left unmatched. CDR1 MNHEY and CDR2 SMNVEV come from the germline V gene (reference sequence). The chain's CDR3 is CASSAPGQGKTQYF. The CDR3 region has the DNA TGTGCCAGCAGTGCGCCGGGACAGGGAAAGACCCAGTACTTC.

This clone appeared once. The chain carries TRBV5-1 and TRBJ1-3; 8 bases match TRBD1. The CDR3 length is 18 residues. With V trimmed by 4 bases and J by 2 bases, 14 bases remained unmatched. Per the germline V gene, CDR1 is SGHRS and CDR2 is YFSETQ. The CDR3 coding sequence is TGCGCCAGCAGCGACGGAACGCGGACAGGGCTTACTGGAAACACCATATATTTT. It encodes CASSDGTRTGLTGNTIYF.

The V gene is TRBV9, the J gene TRBJ2-1, with TRBD2 identical over 10 bases. Unmatched junction bases numbered 5, after V lost 5 bases and J lost 3 bases. The CDR3 is 15 residues long. Per the germline V gene, CDR1 is SGDLS and CDR2 is YYNGEE. CDR3 loop: CASSLAGGNYNEQFF. The CDR3 DNA is TGTGCCAGCAGTTTAGCGGGGGGCAACTACAATGAGCAGTTCTTC.

This chain joins TRBV7-2 and TRBJ2-2; the match to TRBD2 covers 9 bases. Trimming at V came to 3 bases and at J to 1 base, leaving 12 bases not matched to a gene. Germline V gene lookup returns CDR1 SGHTA and CDR2 FQGNSA. CDR3 size: 19 residues. The CDR3 loop is CASSLNTILAGENTGELFF. In DNA, the CDR3 is TGTGCCAGCAGCTTGAACACTATCTTAGCGGGAGAGAACACCGGGGAGCTGTTTTTT.

This chain links TRBV7-2 with TRBJ1-3, with D uncertain. The CDR3 has 17 amino acids. Germline lookup yields CDR1 SGHTA and CDR2 FQGNSA. Trimming left V 1 base short and J 0 bases short, with 13 bases between. DNA for the CDR3: TGTGCCAGCAGCTTAGTTGACAAACTTCGCTCTGGAAACACCATATATTTT. It specifies CASSLVDKLRSGNTIYF.

This chain connects TRBV7-2 to TRBJ2-3; 7 positions match TRBD2. The germline gives CDR1 SGHTA, CDR2 FQGNSA. The CDR3 is 14 residues long. CDR3 sequence (DNA): TGTGCATCGGGGACGGGGGGAAGATCAGATACGCAGTATTTT. Protein: CASGTGGRSDTQYF.

The chain combines TRBV5-4 with TRBJ2-2; 15 bases fit TRBD2. Germline V CDR1 and CDR2: SGHNT, YYREEE (reference sequence). The CDR3 runs 16 residues. With V trimmed by 2 bases and J by 5 bases, 1 base remained unmatched. CDR3 loop: CASSFGTSGGTGELFF. CDR3 sequence (DNA): TGTGCCAGCAGCTTCGGGACTAGCGGGGGGACCGGGGAGCTGTTTTTT.

This chain links TRBV19 with TRBJ2-3; no clear D. This CDR3 comprises 14 residues. Germline V lookup: CDR1 LNHDA, CDR2 SQIVND (reference sequence). Trimming took off 7 bases at V and 3 bases at J, with 14 bases between the two ends. CDR3 region: CASKQSQATDTQYF. CDR3 nucleotides: TGTGCCAGTAAGCAGAGCCAGGCGACAGATACGCAGTATTTT.

The rearrangement joins TRBV9 to TRBJ2-1, with unresolved D. Germline V lookup: CDR1 SGDLS, CDR2 YYNGEE. The CDR3 has 13 amino acids. Deletions cut 0 bases from V and 5 bases from J, with 6 bases between. The CDR3 region is CASSVVTDNEQFF. The CDR3 coding sequence is TGTGCCAGCAGCGTAGTAACTGACAATGAGCAGTTCTTC. The full variable domain, in which reference TRBV9 and TRBJ2-1 provide the parts outside the CDR3, is DSGVTQTPKHLITATGQRVTLRCSPRSGDLSVYWYQQSLDQGLQFLIQYYNGEERAKGNILERFSAQQFPDLHSELNLSSLELGDSALYFCASSVVTDNEQFFGPGTRLTVL.

This clone was picked up a small number of times. CDR3 sequence reads: CASSHRDTEAFF. The CDR3 DNA reads as TGTGCCAGCAGTCACAGGGACACTGAAGCTTTCTTT. This chain uses TRBV4-2 with TRBJ1-1; D perhaps matches TRBD1 (6 bases). The CDR3 consists of 12 residues. Trimming removed 6 bases at V and 3 bases at J, with 8 bases between. Germline V CDR1 and CDR2: LGHNA, YNFKEQ.

V is TRBV19 and J is TRBJ2-2; TRBD2 agrees at 13 bases. The CDR3 totals 15 residues. The V and J ends lost 5 bases and 5 bases, in that order; junction bases with no gene match: 2. Germline V lookup: CDR1 LNHDA, CDR2 SQIVND (reference sequence). CDR3: CASSGLAGVTGELFF. Here the CDR3 DNA reads TGTGCCAGTAGTGGACTAGCGGGAGTTACCGGGGAGCTGTTTTTT.

The V call is TRBV6-1, the J call TRBJ2-7, with D uncertain. The CDR3 loop spans 13 amino acids. CDR1 and CDR2 (germline): MNHNS, SASEGT. Deletions cut 2 bases from V and 7 bases from J, with 12 bases between. DNA of the CDR3: TGTGCCAGCAGTGAAACGGGTCCTGGGGAGCAGTACTTC. Translated: CASSETGPGEQYF.

Comment on this clone: Other DNA sequences in this specimen translate into the identical CDR3. V and J are TRBV5-1 and TRBJ2-7; 10 bases are shared with TRBD1. Per the germline V gene, CDR1 is SGHRS and CDR2 is YFSETQ. V lost 0 bases to trimming and J lost 2 bases; unmatched junction nucleotides: 2. The CDR3 is made up of 15 amino acids. The CDR3 coding sequence is TGCGCCAGCAGCTTGGCTGGGACAGGGGCCTACGAGCAGTACTTC. Translated: CASSLAGTGAYEQYF.

The rearrangement joins TRBV7-2 to TRBJ2-5, with D possibly being TRBD2 (6 bases). The J call may be mistaken, given a closer DNA end match to TRBJ2-7. Germline CDR1 and CDR2: SGHTA and FQGNSA. This CDR3 spans 16 amino acids. The CDR3 DNA reads as TGTGCCAGCAGCTTATTGGGGTGGGAGGCAGCCTACGAGCAGTACTTC. Translated, it gives CASSLLGWEAAYEQYF.

The genes are TRBV7-7 and TRBJ2-1, with TRBD2 matching 7 bases. Germline CDR1 SSHAT, CDR2 FNYEAQ (reference sequence). This CDR3 contains 14 residues. Trimming cost V 5 bases and J 10 bases; bases outside gene matches: 11. The CDR3 protein is CASSPGAGGEEQFF. The CDR3 coding sequence is TGTGCCAGCAGCCCCGGGGCTGGGGGGGAAGAGCAGTTCTTC.

The chain recombines TRBV9 with TRBJ2-2, with a tentative D call TRBD2 (6 bases). The CDR3 spans 16 residues. The germline gives CDR1 SGDLS, CDR2 YYNGEE. V was cut by 7 bases and J by 2 bases, with 18 bases left in between. CDR3 region: CASGSPSGVNTGELFF. CDR3 DNA sequence: TGTGCCAGCGGCTCCCCGTCGGGGGTTAACACCGGGGAGCTGTTTTTT. The complete variable domain, with remaining parts taken from reference TRBV9 and TRBJ2-2, reads DSGVTQTPKHLITATGQRVTLRCSPRSGDLSVYWYQQSLDQGLQFLIQYYNGEERAKGNILERFSAQQFPDLHSELNLSSLELGDSALYFCASGSPSGVNTGELFFGEGSRLTVL.